The 8 T cell receptor beta chains below come from one sample, sequenced in a study of blood T cell repertoires in COVID-19. Generated by immunoSEQ multiplex PCR, the TCRdb table keeps only in-frame clones and is missing some. The sample carries roughly 190,000 clones, less than 90% recorded once. Input material: peripheral blood. All receptors come from a woman between 70 and 85 years old with COVID-19, enrolled during active disease.

This chain connects TRBV5-4 to TRBJ2-1; maybe TRBD2 (6 bases). V was cut by 4 bases and J by 6 bases, with 20 bases left in between. The CDR3 covers 16 residues. Germline CDR1 SGHNT, CDR2 YYREEE (reference sequence). DNA for the CDR3: TGTGCCAGCAGCCGGGGTGGGGATTTAGCGGCCAATGAGCAGTTCTTC. It translates to CASSRGGDLAANEQFF.

The chain has TRBV6-1 and TRBJ2-5; TRBD2 matches 12 bases. The CDR3 contains 17 residues. V shed 1 base, J shed 6 bases, and the junction held 9 bases outside the gene matches. Germline CDR1 is MNHNS and CDR2 is SASEGT. The CDR3: CASSEVASGGALKTQYF. The CDR3 DNA reads TGTGCCAGCAGTGAAGTGGCTAGCGGGGGGGCCTTGAAGACCCAGTACTTC.

The chain recombines TRBV3-1 (or the pseudogene TRBV3-2) with TRBJ2-1, with 14 bases fitting TRBD2. V lost 4 bases to trimming and J lost 12 bases; unmatched junction nucleotides: 8. The germline V gene encodes CDR1 LGHDT and CDR2 YNNKEL (reference sequence). The CDR3 runs 15 residues. The chain's CDR3 is CASSRRLAGGSAQFF. The CDR3 nucleotides are TGTGCCAGCAGCCGTCGACTAGCGGGGGGGTCGGCGCAGTTCTTC.

The chain couples TRBV9 to TRBJ1-1; 8 positions match TRBD1. V shed 2 bases and J 6 bases; nucleotides not matched to a gene: 6. This CDR3 comprises 14 residues. Per the germline V gene, CDR1 is SGDLS and CDR2 is YYNGEE. The CDR3 loop reads CASSVYLQGAEAFF. The CDR3 region has the DNA TGTGCCAGCAGCGTCTACCTACAGGGGGCTGAAGCTTTCTTT.

J is TRBJ1-2 and V is TRBV28, with TRBD1 as a possible D gene (5 bases). V lost 6 bases to trimming and J lost 1 base, with 12 bases between them. The CDR3 is 14 residues long. CDR1 and CDR2 from the germline V gene are MDHEN and SYDVKM. The chain's CDR3 is CASRTLGGNYGYTF. In nucleotides, the CDR3 is TGTGCCAGCAGAACCTTGGGGGGTAACTATGGCTACACCTTC.

V usage is TRBV6-5 and J usage is TRBJ1-2, with 7 bases identical to TRBD1. The trim removed 0 bases at V and 7 bases at J, leaving 8 bases unmatched. Germline-derived CDR1 and CDR2 are MNHEY and SVGAGI. CDR3 length: 15 amino acids. The CDR3 nucleotides are TGTGCCAGCAGTTACTCCCCGACAGGGTTTGGTGGCTACACCTTC. Translation: CASSYSPTGFGGYTF.

V usage is TRBV3-1 (or the pseudogene TRBV3-2) and J usage is TRBJ1-1, with D uncertain. Trimming took 4 bases from V and 5 from J, leaving 14 bases between them. CDR1 LGHDT and CDR2 YNNKEL come from the germline V gene (reference sequence). The CDR3 runs 14 residues. CDR3 protein: CASSPGGGRTEAFF. The DNA for the CDR3 is TGTGCCAGCAGCCCAGGAGGAGGAAGGACTGAAGCTTTCTTT.

On this clone itself: A junction boundary mismatches the germline segment, possibly from a read error. The chain combines TRBV5-1 with TRBJ2-3; 10 nucleotides align to TRBD1. The CDR3 is 15 amino acids. Per germline, CDR1 SGHRS and CDR2 YFSETQ. CDR3 region: CATSLVGDRGDTQYF. CDR3 DNA: TGCGCCACCAGCCTGGTGGGGGACAGGGGAGATACGCAGTATTTT.